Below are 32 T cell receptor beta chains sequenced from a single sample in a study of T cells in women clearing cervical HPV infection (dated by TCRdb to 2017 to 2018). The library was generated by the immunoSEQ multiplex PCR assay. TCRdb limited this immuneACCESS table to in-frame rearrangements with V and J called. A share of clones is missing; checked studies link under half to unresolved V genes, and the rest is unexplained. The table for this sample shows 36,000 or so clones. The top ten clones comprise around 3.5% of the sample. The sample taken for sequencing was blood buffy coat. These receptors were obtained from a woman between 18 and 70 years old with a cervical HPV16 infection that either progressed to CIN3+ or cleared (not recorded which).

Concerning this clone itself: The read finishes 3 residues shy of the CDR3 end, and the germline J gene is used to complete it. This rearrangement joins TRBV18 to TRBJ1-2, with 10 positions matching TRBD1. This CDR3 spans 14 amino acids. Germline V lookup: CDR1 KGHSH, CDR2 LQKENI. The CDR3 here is CASSPGQGRRDYTF. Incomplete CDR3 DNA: TGTGCCAGCTCACCGGGACAGGGGCGTCGCGAC.

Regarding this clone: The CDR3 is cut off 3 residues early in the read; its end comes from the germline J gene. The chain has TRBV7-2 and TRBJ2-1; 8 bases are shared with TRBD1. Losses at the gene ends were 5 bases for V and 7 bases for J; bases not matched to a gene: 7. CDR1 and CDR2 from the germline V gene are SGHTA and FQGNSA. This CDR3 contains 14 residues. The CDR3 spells CASSPDRGQNEQFF. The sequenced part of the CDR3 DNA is TGTGCCAGCAGCCCTGACAGGGGTCAAAATGAG.

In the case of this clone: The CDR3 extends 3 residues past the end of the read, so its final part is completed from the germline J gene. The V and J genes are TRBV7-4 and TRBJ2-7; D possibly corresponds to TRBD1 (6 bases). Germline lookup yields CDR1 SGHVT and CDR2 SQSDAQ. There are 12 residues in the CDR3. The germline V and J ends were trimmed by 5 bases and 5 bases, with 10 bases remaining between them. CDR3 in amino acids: CASSRGSDEQYF. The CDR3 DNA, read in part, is TGTGCCAGCAGCAGGGGGTCTGACGAG.

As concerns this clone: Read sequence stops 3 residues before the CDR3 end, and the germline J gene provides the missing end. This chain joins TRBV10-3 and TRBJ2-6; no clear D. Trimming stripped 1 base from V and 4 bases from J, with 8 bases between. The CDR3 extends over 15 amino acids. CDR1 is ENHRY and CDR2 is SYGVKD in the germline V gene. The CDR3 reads CAISEYRAGANVLTF. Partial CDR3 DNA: TGTGCCATCAGTGAGTATAGAGCGGGGGCCAACGTC.

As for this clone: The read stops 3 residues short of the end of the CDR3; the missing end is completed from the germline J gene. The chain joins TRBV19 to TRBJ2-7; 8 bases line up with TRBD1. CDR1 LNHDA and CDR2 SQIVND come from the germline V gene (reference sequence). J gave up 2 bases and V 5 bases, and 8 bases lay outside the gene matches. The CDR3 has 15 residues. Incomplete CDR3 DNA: TGTGCCAGTAGTGCCTCCGGGACAGGAACCTACGAG. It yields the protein CASSASGTGTYE. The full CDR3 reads CASSASGTGTYEQYF. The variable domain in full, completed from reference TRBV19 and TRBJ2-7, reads DGGITQSPKYLFRKEGQNVTLSCEQNLNHDAMYWYRQDPGQGLRLIYYSQIVNDFQKGDIAEGYSVSREKKESFPLTVTSAQKNPTAFYLCASSASGTGTYEQYFGPGTRLTVT.

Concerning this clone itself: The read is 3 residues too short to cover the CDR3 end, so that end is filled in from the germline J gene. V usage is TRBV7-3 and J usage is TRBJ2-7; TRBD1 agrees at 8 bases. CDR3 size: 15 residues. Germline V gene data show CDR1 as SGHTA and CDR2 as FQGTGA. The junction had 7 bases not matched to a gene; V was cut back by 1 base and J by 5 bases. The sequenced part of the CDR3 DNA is TGTGCCAGCAGCTTAAGGCCAGGGGGCGTCAACGAG. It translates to CASSLRPGGVNE. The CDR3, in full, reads CASSLRPGGVNEQYF.

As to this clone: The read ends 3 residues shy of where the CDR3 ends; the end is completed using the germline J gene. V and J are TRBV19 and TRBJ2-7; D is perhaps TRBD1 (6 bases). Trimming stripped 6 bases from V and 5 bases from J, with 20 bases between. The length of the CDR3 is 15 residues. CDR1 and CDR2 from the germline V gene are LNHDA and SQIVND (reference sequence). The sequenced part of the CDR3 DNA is TGTGCCAGTAGCCCGAAGACAGGACTCAGCAACGAG. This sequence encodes CASSPKTGLSNE. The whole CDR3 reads CASSPKTGLSNEQYF.

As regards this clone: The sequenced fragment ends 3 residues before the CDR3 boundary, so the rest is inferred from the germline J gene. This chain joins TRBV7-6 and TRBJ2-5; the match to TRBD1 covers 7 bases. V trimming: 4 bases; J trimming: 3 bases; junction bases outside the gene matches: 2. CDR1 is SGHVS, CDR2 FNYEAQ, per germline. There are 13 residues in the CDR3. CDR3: CASSSGQKETQYF. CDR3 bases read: TGTGCCAGCAGCTCGGGACAGAAAGAGACC.

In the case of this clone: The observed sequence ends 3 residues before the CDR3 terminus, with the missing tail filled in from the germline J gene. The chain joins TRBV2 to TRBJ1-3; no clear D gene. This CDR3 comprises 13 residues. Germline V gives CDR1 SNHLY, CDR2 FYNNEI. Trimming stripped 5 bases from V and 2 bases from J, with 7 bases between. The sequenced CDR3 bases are TGTGCCAGCAGTAACATTCCTGGAAACACC. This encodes CASSNIPGNT. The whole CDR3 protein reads CASSNIPGNTIYF.

The covered CDR3 bases are TGTGCCAGCAGCCCTGGGACAGGGGCTCGCTATGGC. This translates into CASSPGTGARYG. The CDR3 in full is CASSPGTGARYGYTF. The chain employs TRBV5-6 and TRBJ1-2; TRBD1 matches at 10 bases. The CDR3 goes on 3 residues after the read ends, and that part is filled in from the germline J gene. Germline V lookup: CDR1 SGHDT, CDR2 YYEEEE. The CDR3 is 15 residues long. V was clipped by 4 bases and J by 4 bases; unmatched bases: 7.

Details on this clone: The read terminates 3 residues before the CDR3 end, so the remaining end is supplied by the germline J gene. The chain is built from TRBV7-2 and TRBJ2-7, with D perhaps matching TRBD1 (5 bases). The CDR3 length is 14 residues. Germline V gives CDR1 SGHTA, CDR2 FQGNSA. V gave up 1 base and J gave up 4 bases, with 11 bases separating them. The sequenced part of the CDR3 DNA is TGTGCCAGCAGCTTAGTTGCAGGGCGATACGAG. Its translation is CASSLVAGRYE. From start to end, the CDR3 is CASSLVAGRYEQYF.

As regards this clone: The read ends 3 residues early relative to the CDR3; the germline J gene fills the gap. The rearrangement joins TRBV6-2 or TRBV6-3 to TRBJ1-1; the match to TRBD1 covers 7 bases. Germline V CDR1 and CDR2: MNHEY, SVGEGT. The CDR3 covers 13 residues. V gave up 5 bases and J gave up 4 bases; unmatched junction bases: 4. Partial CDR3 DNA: TGTGCCAGCAGTAAGACAGGGAGCACTGAA. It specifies CASSKTGSTE. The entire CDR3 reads CASSKTGSTEAFF.

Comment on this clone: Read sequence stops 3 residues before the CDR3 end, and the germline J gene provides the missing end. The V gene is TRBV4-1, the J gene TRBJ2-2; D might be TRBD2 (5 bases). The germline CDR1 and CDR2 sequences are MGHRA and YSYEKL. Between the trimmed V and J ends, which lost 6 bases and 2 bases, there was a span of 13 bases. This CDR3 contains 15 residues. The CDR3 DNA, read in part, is TGCGCCAGCAGGACCGGGGTCCTAAACACCGGGGAG. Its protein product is CASRTGVLNTGE. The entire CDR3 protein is CASRTGVLNTGELFF.

CDR3 DNA (partial): TGTGCCAGCTCCCCCGGGACAGCCAATTCACCC. Protein sequence: CASSPGTANSP. In full, the CDR3 reads CASSPGTANSPLHF. The chain employs TRBV19 and TRBJ1-6; TRBD1 agrees at 7 bases. The read terminates 3 residues ahead of where the CDR3 ends, so the germline J gene completes it. The V segment lost 9 bases and the J segment 7 bases; nucleotides outside the gene matches: 9. Germline CDR1 reads LNHDA; CDR2 reads SQIVND (reference sequence). CDR3 length: 14 amino acids.

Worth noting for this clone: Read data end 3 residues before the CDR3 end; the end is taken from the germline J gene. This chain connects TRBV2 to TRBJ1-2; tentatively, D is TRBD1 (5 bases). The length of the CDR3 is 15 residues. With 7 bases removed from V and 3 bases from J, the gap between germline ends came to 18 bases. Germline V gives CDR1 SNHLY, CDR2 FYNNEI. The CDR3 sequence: CASTRLSDTYYGYTF. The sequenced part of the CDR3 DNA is TGTGCCAGCACCCGTTTATCGGACACTTACTATGGC.

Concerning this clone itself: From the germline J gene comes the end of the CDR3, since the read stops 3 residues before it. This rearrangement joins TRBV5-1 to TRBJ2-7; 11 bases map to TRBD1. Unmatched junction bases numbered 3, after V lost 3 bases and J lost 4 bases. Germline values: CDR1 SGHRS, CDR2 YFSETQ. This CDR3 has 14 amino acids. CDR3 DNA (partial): TGCGCCAGCAGCTCCGGGACAGGGGGTTACGAG. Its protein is CASSSGTGGYE. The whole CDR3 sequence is CASSSGTGGYEQYF.

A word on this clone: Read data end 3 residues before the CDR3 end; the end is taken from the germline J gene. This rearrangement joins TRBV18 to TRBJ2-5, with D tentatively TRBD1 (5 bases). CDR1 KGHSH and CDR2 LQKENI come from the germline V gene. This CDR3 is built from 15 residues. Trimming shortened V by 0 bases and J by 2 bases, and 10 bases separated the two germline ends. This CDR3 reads CASSPPYRQQETQYF. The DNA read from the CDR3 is TGTGCCAGCTCACCACCATATAGACAGCAAGAGACC.

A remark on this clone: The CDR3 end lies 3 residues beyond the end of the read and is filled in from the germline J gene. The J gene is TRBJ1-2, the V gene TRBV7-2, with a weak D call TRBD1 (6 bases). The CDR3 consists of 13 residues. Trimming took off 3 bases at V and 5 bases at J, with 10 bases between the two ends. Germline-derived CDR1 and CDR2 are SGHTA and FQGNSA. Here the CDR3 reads CASSFGGVYGYTF. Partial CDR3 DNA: TGTGCCAGCAGCTTTGGGGGCGTTTATGGC.

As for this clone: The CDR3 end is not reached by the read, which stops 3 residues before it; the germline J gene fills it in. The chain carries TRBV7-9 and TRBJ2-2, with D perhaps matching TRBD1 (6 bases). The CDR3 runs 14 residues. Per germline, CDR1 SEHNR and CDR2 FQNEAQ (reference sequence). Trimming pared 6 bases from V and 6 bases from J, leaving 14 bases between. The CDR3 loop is CASRLGHPAGELFF. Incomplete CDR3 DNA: TGTGCCAGCAGATTGGGACATCCCGCCGGGGAG.

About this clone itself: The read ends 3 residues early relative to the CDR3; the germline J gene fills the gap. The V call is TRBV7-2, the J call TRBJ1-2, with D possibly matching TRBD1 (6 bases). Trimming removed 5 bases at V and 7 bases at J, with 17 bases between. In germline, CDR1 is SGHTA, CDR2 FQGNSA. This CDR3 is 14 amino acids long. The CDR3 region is CASSTQQGIAGYTF. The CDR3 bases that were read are TGTGCCAGCAGCACCCAACAGGGAATCGCTGGC.

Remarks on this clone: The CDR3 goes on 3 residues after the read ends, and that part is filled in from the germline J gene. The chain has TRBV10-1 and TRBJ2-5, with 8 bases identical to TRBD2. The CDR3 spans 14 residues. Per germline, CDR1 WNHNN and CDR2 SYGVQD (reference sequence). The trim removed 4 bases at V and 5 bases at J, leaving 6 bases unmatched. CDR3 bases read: TGCGCCAGCAGTGTCGGGGGGGGCCGGGAGACC. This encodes CASSVGGGRET. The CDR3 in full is CASSVGGGRETQYF.

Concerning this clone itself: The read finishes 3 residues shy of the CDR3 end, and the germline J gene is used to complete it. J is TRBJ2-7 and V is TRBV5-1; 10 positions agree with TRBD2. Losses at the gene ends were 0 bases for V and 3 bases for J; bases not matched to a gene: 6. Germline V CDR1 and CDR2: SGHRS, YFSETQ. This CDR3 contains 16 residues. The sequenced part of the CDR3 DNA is TGCGCCAGCAGCTTGGGAGGACTAGCGGTGGTCTACGAG. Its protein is CASSLGGLAVVYE. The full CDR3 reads CASSLGGLAVVYEQYF.

The CDR3 sequence: CASSQEATSGRDTQYF. The part of the CDR3 DNA that was read is TGTGCCAGCAGCCAAGAGGCAACTAGCGGGAGAGATACG. The J gene is TRBJ2-3, the V gene TRBV4-2, with 11 bases fitting TRBD2. The read is 3 residues too short to cover the CDR3 end, so that end is filled in from the germline J gene. Germline V gene sequence: CDR1 LGHNA, CDR2 YNFKEQ. The V gene end was trimmed by 0 bases and the J gene end by 5 bases; junction bases not matched to a gene: 4. The CDR3 runs 16 residues.

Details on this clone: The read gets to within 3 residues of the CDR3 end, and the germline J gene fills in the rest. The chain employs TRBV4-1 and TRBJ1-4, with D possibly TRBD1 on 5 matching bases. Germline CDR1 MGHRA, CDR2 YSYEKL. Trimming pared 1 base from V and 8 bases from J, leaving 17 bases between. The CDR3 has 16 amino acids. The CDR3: CASSQVLRGLEEKLFF. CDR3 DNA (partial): TGCGCCAGCAGCCAAGTCTTGAGGGGTTTAGAGGAAAAA.

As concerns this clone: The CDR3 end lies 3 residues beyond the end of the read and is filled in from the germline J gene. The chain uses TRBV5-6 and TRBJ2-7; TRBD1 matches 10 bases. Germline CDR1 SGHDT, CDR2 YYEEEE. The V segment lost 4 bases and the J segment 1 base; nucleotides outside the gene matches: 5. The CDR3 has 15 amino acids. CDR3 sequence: CASSAGTGVSYEQYF. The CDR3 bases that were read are TGTGCCAGCAGCGCAGGGACAGGGGTTTCCTACGAG.

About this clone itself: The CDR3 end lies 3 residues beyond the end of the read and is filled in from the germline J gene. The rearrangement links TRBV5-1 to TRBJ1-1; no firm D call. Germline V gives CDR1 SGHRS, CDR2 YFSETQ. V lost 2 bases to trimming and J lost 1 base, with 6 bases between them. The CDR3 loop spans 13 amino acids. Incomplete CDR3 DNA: TGCGCCAGCAGCTTCCCAGGGAACACTGAA. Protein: CASSFPGNTE. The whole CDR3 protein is CASSFPGNTEAFF.

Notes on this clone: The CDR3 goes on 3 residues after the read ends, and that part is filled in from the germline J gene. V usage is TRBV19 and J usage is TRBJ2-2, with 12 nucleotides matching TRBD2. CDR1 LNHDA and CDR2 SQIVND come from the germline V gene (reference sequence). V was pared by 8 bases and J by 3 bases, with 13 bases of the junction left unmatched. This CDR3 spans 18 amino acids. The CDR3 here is CASAPRASGGVYTGELFF. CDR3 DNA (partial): TGTGCCAGTGCCCCCCGGGCTAGCGGGGGGGTATACACCGGGGAG. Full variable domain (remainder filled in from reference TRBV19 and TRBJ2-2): DGGITQSPKYLFRKEGQNVTLSCEQNLNHDAMYWYRQDPGQGLRLIYYSQIVNDFQKGDIAEGYSVSREKKESFPLTVTSAQKNPTAFYLCASAPRASGGVYTGELFFGEGSRLTVL.

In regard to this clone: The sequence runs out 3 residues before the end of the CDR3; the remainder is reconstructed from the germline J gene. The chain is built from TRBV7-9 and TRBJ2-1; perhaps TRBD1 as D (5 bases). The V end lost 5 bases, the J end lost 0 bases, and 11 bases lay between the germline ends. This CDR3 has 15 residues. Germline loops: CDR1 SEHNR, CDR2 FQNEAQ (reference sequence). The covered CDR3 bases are TGTGCCAGCAGCCGCGACAGATACTCCTACAATGAG. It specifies CASSRDRYSYNE. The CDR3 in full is CASSRDRYSYNEQFF.

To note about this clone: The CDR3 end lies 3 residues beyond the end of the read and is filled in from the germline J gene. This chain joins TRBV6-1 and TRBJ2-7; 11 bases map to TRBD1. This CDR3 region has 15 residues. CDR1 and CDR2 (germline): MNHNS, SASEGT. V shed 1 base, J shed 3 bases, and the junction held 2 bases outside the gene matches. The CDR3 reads CASSEVGTGGYEQYF. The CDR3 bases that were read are TGTGCCAGCAGTGAAGTGGGGACAGGGGGCTACGAG.

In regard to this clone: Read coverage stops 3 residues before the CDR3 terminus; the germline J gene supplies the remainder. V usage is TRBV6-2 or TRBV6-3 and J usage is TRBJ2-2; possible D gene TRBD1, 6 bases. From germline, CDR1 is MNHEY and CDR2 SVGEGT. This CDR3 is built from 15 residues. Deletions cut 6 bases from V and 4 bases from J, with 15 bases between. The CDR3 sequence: CASSKNRVGTGELFF. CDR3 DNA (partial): TGTGCCAGCAGCAAAAACAGGGTGGGCACCGGGGAG.

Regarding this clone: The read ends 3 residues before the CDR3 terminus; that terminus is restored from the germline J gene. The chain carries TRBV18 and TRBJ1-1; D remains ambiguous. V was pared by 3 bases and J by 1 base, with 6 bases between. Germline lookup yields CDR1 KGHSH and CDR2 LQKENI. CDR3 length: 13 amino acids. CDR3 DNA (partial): TGTGCCAGCTCACCCCCCAAGAACACTGAA. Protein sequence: CASSPPKNTE. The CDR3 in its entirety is CASSPPKNTEAFF.

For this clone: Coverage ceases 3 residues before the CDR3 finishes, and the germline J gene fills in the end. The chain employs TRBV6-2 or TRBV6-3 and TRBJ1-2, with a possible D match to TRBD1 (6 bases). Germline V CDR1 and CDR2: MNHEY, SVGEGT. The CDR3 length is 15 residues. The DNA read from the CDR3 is TGTGCCAGCAGTGTACAGGGAGAGGGGTCCTACGAC. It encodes CASSVQGEGSYD. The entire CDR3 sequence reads CASSVQGEGSYDYTF.